A selection of T cell receptor beta chains follows, all from one sample in a study of CD8 T cells in Susac syndrome. TCRdb redid the calling of the immunoSEQ multiplex PCR reads with MiXCR, one entry per CDR3 protein. The sample has some 450,000 distinct CDR3 sequences, more than 70% seen once. The sample taken for sequencing was CD8+ T cells from PBMCs. These receptor sequences come from a human donor with multiple sclerosis. The CDR3 runs from the conserved cysteine through the conserved F or W. Each record gives: J gene, clone size, V gene, D gene, CDR3 protein, CDR3 DNA. A D gene is named only where the DNA matches it firmly. A row's size may be missing; if present it is once, few, many or a size class.

j_gene: TRBJ2-3; abundance: NA; v_gene: TRBV3-1; d_gene: TRBD1; CDR3aa: CASSQDLLAGTGGTDTQYF; CDR3nt: TGTGCCAGCAGCCAAGATCTCCTGGCCGGGACAGGGGGCACAGATACGCAGTATTTT
j_gene: TRBJ1-2; abundance: NA; v_gene: TRBV14; d_gene: NA; CDR3aa: CASSQVALYDYTF; CDR3nt: TGTGCCAGCAGCCAAGTCGCCCTCTATGACTACACCTTC
j_gene: TRBJ2-1; abundance: NA; v_gene: TRBV20-1; d_gene: TRBD2; CDR3aa: CSARELAGMYNEQFF; CDR3nt: TGCAGTGCTAGAGAGCTAGCGGGGATGTACAATGAGCAGTTCTTC
j_gene: TRBJ1-1; abundance: few; v_gene: TRBV13; d_gene: NA; CDR3aa: CASSLGGGEAFF; CDR3nt: TGTGCCAGCAGCTTGGGAGGAGGTGAAGCTTTCTTT
j_gene: TRBJ1-2; abundance: NA; v_gene: TRBV27; d_gene: TRBD1; CDR3aa: CASSSGQDFYGYTF; CDR3nt: TGTGCCAGCAGTTCTGGACAGGACTTCTATGGCTACACCTTC
j_gene: TRBJ1-1; abundance: NA; v_gene: TRBV5-1; d_gene: NA; CDR3aa: CASSSWSIRGTEAFF; CDR3nt: TGCGCCAGCAGCTCGTGGAGCATAAGGGGCACTGAAGCTTTCTTT
j_gene: TRBJ2-3; abundance: NA; v_gene: TRBV11-2; d_gene: TRBD1; CDR3aa: CASSLEQGDTDTQYF; CDR3nt: TGTGCCAGCAGCTTAGAGCAGGGGGACACAGATACGCAGTATTTT
j_gene: TRBJ2-2; abundance: once; v_gene: TRBV10-1; d_gene: TRBD2; CDR3aa: CASTLLAGGNTGELFF; CDR3nt: TGCGCCAGCACCTTACTAGCGGGAGGGAACACCGGGGAGCTGTTTTTT
j_gene: TRBJ2-2; abundance: NA; v_gene: TRBV6-5; d_gene: TRBD1; CDR3aa: CASSLTPPGQALLNTGELFF; CDR3nt: TGTGCCAGCAGTTTGACTCCTCCGGGACAGGCCCTTTTGAACACCGGGGAGCTGTTTTTT
j_gene: TRBJ2-6; abundance: NA; v_gene: TRBV5-4; d_gene: NA; CDR3aa: CASSLFGEEGFGANVLTF; CDR3nt: TGTGCCAGCAGCTTGTTTGGAGAGGAGGGCTTCGGGGCCAACGTCCTGACTTTC